The 2 T cell receptor beta chains below all came from one sample that was sequenced in a study of cytomegalovirus exposure and HLA in healthy donors. PCR used 60 Vbeta primers and 13 Jbeta primers. Sequencing was performed with immunoSEQ multiplex PCR; in TCRdb, only in-frame clones are kept and a portion is missing. The table shows about 180,000 clones, with more than 65% occurring only once. Sequencing was done on a sample of PBMCs. Every receptor here comes from a woman aged 25-40 years in good health and CMV-seropositive.

V usage is TRBV7-2 and J usage is TRBJ2-3; 9 bases are a match to TRBD2. V gave up 5 bases and J gave up 5 bases; unmatched junction bases: 8. Germline-derived CDR1 and CDR2 are SGHTA and FQGNSA. The CDR3 covers 15 residues. As DNA, the CDR3 is TGTGCCAGCAGCACCTCGGGACTAGCCGTAGATACGCAGTATTTT. Its protein product is CASSTSGLAVDTQYF.

The chain employs TRBV19 and TRBJ2-7, with D perhaps TRBD1 (5 bases). Germline CDR1 reads LNHDA; CDR2 reads SQIVND (reference sequence). The CDR3 runs to 12 residues. Trimming left V 6 bases short and J 2 bases short, with 8 bases between. The DNA of the CDR3 is TGTGCCAGTAGCGGACAAACCTACGAGCAGTACTTC. Protein product: CASSGQTYEQYF.